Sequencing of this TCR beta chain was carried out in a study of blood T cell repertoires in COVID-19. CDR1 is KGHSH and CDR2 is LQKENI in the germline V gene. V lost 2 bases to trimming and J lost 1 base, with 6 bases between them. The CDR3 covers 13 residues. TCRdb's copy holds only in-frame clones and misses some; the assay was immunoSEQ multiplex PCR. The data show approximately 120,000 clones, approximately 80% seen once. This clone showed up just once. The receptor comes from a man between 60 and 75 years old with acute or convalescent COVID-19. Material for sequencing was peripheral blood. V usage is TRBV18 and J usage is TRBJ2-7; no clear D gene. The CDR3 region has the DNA TGTGCCAGCTCACCAGATCGGTCCTACGAGCAGTACTTC. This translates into CASSPDRSYEQYF.